These 17 T cell receptor beta chains came from one sample sequenced in a study of vaccination and CD4 T cells after COVID-19. The antigens of these receptors remain unknown. The treatment: roughly 11-day PBMC culture with coronavirus spike peptide pools or control peptides (ViraFEST assay). The study sequenced cultured CD4+ T cell DNA using the Oncomine TCR Beta short-read assay. TCRdb itself ran the PCR reads through MiXCR, one entry per CDR3 protein. The sample lists 12,000 or so distinct CDR3 sequences; 58% were seen once. Source material: CD4+ T cells from blood, cultured in vitro. The receptors here all came from a human donor who had recovered from COVID-19.

This clonotype came up once. This chain connects TRBV11-3 to TRBJ2-5; tentatively, D is TRBD2 (7 bases). Trimming cost V 1 base and J 4 bases, with 13 bases left between them. This CDR3 is built from 15 residues. The germline gives CDR1 SGHNT, CDR2 YENEEA. CDR3 DNA sequence: TGTGCCAGCAGCTTAGGGGGGCGGGGGCGAGAGACCCAGTACTTC. Encoded protein: CASSLGGRGRETQYF.

V is TRBV6-2 or TRBV6-3 and J is TRBJ2-3; 12 bases match TRBD2. Germline V CDR1 and CDR2: MNHEY, SVGEGT. The CDR3 has 19 residues. Trimming removed 0 bases from V and 6 bases from J; junction bases left unmatched: 13. CDR3 sequence (DNA): TGTGCCAGCAGTTACTCGATTCTTGCTAGCGGGGGGGCCTGGGATACGCAGTATTTT. Residues: CASSYSILASGGAWDTQYF.

The table lists this clonotype with a few counts. The J gene is TRBJ1-4, the V gene TRBV7-9, with 7 bases identical to TRBD1. This CDR3 has 17 residues. The germline V gene encodes CDR1 SEHNR and CDR2 FQNEAQ (reference sequence). V lost 5 bases, J lost 6 bases, and 15 bases stayed unmatched. In DNA, the CDR3 is TGTGCCAGCAGCGCGGGACAGCGGCCTAGTTGGGATGAAAAACTGTTTTTT. Its translation: CASSAGQRPSWDEKLFF.

The chain recombines TRBV30 with TRBJ1-5; D is uncertain. The germline V gene encodes CDR1 GTSNPN and CDR2 SVGIG (reference sequence). The CDR3 consists of 14 residues. V dropped 0 bases and J dropped 5 bases, with 11 bases sitting between them. CDR3 nucleotides: TGTGCCTGGAGTGTAACGAGTAGGTATCAGCCCCAGCATTTT. Its protein product is CAWSVTSRYQPQHF.

CDR3 loop: CASSSRGTATSGNTIYF. CDR3 nucleotide sequence: TGTGCCAGCAGCTCCCGCGGGACAGCCACGTCTGGAAACACCATATATTTT. The chain carries TRBV11-3 and TRBJ1-3; 7 positions agree with TRBD1. J was trimmed by 1 base and V by 4 bases; bases with no gene match: 10. Germline V gives CDR1 SGHNT, CDR2 YENEEA. The CDR3 length is 17 residues. The complete variable domain, with remaining parts taken from reference TRBV11-3 and TRBJ1-3, reads EAGVVQSPRYKIIEKKQPVAFWCNPISGHNTLYWYLQNLGQGPELLIRYENEEAVDDSQLPKDRFSAERLKGVDSTLKIQPAELGDSAVYLCASSSRGTATSGNTIYFGEGSWLTVV.

The rearrangement joins TRBV25-1 to TRBJ1-1, with D perhaps matching TRBD1 (5 bases). The V end was cut by 0 bases, the J end by 3 bases, with 14 bases between. The CDR3 spans 16 residues. From germline, CDR1 is MGHDK and CDR2 SYGVNS. Written as DNA, the CDR3 is TGTGCCAGCAGTGAATATGGGGTGTCGGGGGACACTGAAGCTTTCTTT. The encoded protein is CASSEYGVSGDTEAFF.

The chain couples TRBV7-6 to TRBJ2-3; perhaps D is TRBD1 or TRBD2 (5 bases each). V was cut by 5 bases and J by 5 bases, with 17 bases left in between. This CDR3 is 15 amino acids long. Looked up from germline, CDR1 is SGHVS and CDR2 is FNYEAQ. DNA of the CDR3: TGTGCCAGCAGCGTCTCCGGGACGGCGAAAGATACGCAGTATTTT. It is translated as CASSVSGTAKDTQYF.

The chain has TRBV5-4 and TRBJ2-5, with TRBD1 identical over 7 bases. The length of the CDR3 is 16 residues. After removal of 4 bases from V and 2 bases from J, the junction contained 11 bases not matched to a gene. Germline CDR1 and CDR2: SGHNT and YYREEE (reference sequence). In nucleotides, the CDR3 is TGTGCCAGCAGCCCGACCGGGGACAGTTCACAAGAGACCCAGTACTTC. This codes for CASSPTGDSSQETQYF.

This clonotype was observed a few times. The chain joins TRBV11-2 to TRBJ1-2, with TRBD1 matching over 8 bases. With V trimmed by 6 bases and J by 0 bases, 6 bases remained unmatched. CDR3 length: 15 amino acids. Germline values: CDR1 SGHAT, CDR2 FQNNGV. Written as DNA, the CDR3 is TGTGCCAGCAGGGCAGGGACAGGCACTAACTATGGCTACACCTTC. Its translation is CASRAGTGTNYGYTF. Using reference TRBV11-2 and TRBJ1-2 for the parts outside the CDR3, the full variable domain is EAGVAQSPRYKIIEKRQSVAFWCNPISGHATLYWYQQILGQGPKLLIQFQNNGVVDDSQLPKDRFSAERLKGVDSTLKIQPAKLEDSAVYLCASRAGTGTNYGYTFGSGTRLTVV.

This chain connects TRBV12-3 or TRBV12-4 to TRBJ2-4, with D maybe TRBD1 (6 bases). V lost 6 bases to trimming and J lost 4 bases, with 10 bases between them. The CDR3 runs 13 residues. CDR3 in amino acids: CASRLGTKNIQYF. The CDR3 nucleotides read TGTGCCAGCAGGCTGGGGACAAAAAACATTCAGTACTTC.

The chain joins TRBV12-3 or TRBV12-4 to TRBJ2-1; TRBD2 agrees at 9 bases. Trimming cost V 8 bases and J 7 bases; bases outside gene matches: 9. The length of the CDR3 is 14 residues. The CDR3 DNA follows: TGTGCCAGCTTTTGGGCGGGGGGGCGTAATGAGCAGTTCTTC. Protein: CASFWAGGRNEQFF.

The chain carries TRBV7-2 and TRBJ1-6; 8 bases agree with TRBD1. CDR3 length equals 13 residues. Losses at the gene ends were 9 bases for V and 10 bases for J; bases not matched to a gene: 8. Germline V gives CDR1 SGHTA, CDR2 FQGNSA. This CDR3 reads CASSQGVRSPLHF. As DNA, the CDR3 is TGTGCCAGTTCACAGGGGGTGAGATCACCCCTCCACTTT.

This clonotype was seen more than once but under ten times. The CDR3 bases are TGTGCCAGCAGTTTATATCCGGTCCTTAATTCACCCCTCCACTTT. Translated, it gives CASSLYPVLNSPLHF. This chain joins TRBV27 and TRBJ1-6; D not certain. V gave up 1 base and J gave up 6 bases, with 10 bases separating them. CDR1 is MNHEY and CDR2 is SMNVEV in the germline V gene (reference sequence). The CDR3 loop spans 15 amino acids.

J is TRBJ1-1 and V is TRBV6-1; the D gene is possibly TRBD1 (5 bases). Germline V gives CDR1 MNHNS, CDR2 SASEGT. The CDR3 spans 12 residues. CDR3 residues: CAAHGASTEAFF. The CDR3, as DNA: TGTGCTGCCCACGGGGCTAGCACTGAAGCTTTCTTT.

J is TRBJ2-1 and V is TRBV24-1; 8 bases are a match to TRBD1. Germline V gives CDR1 KGHDR, CDR2 SFDVKD. The CDR3 spans 15 residues. V trimming: 4 bases; J trimming: 4 bases; junction bases outside the gene matches: 5. CDR3 sequence reads: CATSETRQGYNEQFF. DNA for the CDR3: TGTGCCACCAGTGAAACTAGACAGGGGTACAATGAGCAGTTCTTC.

A few counts support this clonotype. The genes are TRBV12-3 or TRBV12-4 and TRBJ2-2, with D perhaps matching TRBD1 (6 bases). The germline V and J ends were trimmed by 6 bases and 0 bases, with 11 bases remaining between them. CDR3 size: 15 residues. The CDR3 is CASRPGTTNTGELFF. The CDR3 coding sequence is TGTGCCAGCAGACCCGGGACAACGAACACCGGGGAGCTGTTTTTT.

This clonotype was picked up one time. At one end, the junction sequence differs from germline, possibly due to a read error. The J gene is TRBJ1-1, the V gene TRBV12-3 or TRBV12-4; unclear D gene. This CDR3 region has 11 residues. This CDR3 is CASSFSSDAFF. The CDR3, as DNA: TGTGCCAGCAGTTTCAGCTCTGACGCTTTCTTT.